This T cell receptor (beta chain) was documented in a study of T cells in Graves' hyperthyroidism and ophthalmopathy. Template material for amplifying TCR beta CDR3 regions consisted of RNA transcripts. First-round RT-PCR with HTBI primers amplified the TCR CDR3 region. MiXCR, applied by TCRdb to the multiplex PCR reads, yields one record per CDR3 protein. The sample consists of around 190,000 distinct CDR3 sequences, about 17% of them appearing once. Germline loops: CDR1 MGHDK, CDR2 SYGVNS. This CDR3 comprises 15 residues. Stability of Graves' hyperthyroidism was defined as absent ophthalmopathy progression within 18 months. Concerning this clonotype: A junction end diverges from the germline sequence, so it may reflect a read error.

Input material: blood. The rearrangement joins TRBV25-1 to TRBJ2-7; 10 nucleotides agree with TRBD1. The TCR comes from a woman aged 50 to 60 with Graves' hyperthyroidism. CDR3 in amino acids: CAGSAPGQGMYEQYF. CDR3 bases: TGTGCCGGCAGTGCACCGGGACAGGGGATGTACGAGCAGTACTTC.